These T cell receptor beta chains were read from a single sample in a study of blood T cell repertoires in COVID-19. Libraries were prepared by immunoSEQ multiplex PCR; TCRdb keeps only in-frame clonotypes and omits some of them. The repertoire holds 170,000 or so clones, over 80% seen once, with 6% to 7% in the top ten. Input material: peripheral blood. Source of these receptors: a woman aged 40 to 50 with COVID-19, enrolled during active disease. The CDR3 runs from the conserved cysteine through the conserved F or W. Each record gives: D gene, clone size, J gene, V gene, CDR3 DNA, CDR3 protein. A D gene is named only where the DNA matches it firmly. Size is omitted from some rows. Given values are once, few, many or a class for expanded clones.

>-|-|TRBJ2-7|TRBV29-1
TGCAGCGTTGCCGTAGACAGGTCCTACGAGCAGTACTTC
CSVAVDRSYEQYF
>TRBD1|-|TRBJ2-7|TRBV11-3
TGTGCCAGCAGCTCAGGGGGTTTCAACGAGCAGTACTTC
CASSSGGFNEQYF
>-|-|TRBJ1-1|TRBV7-2
TGTGCCAGCAGCTTAAGGGACACCAGTATGAACACTGAAGCTTTCTTT
CASSLRDTSMNTEAFF
>-|once|TRBJ2-3|TRBV5-4
TGTGCCAGCAGCCGAGGGGGGGCAGGGGCGTATTTT
CASSRGGAGAYF
>TRBD1|-|TRBJ2-3|TRBV7-3
TGTGCCAGCAGCTTGGGGGTACCGGGACAGGAGCGGCTCCTCGGCACAGATACGCAGTATTTT
CASSLGVPGQERLLGTDTQYF
>-|-|TRBJ1-5|TRBV7-8
TGTGCCAGCAGCTTAGCGAGATCGGGCAATCAGCCCCAGCATTTT
CASSLARSGNQPQHF
>-|-|TRBJ1-4|TRBV21-1
TGTGCCAGCAGCAAATTAGGAGGACAGGGGTTTGAAAAACTGTTTTTT
CASSKLGGQGFEKLFF
>-|-|TRBJ2-6|TRBV1
TGCACCAGCAGCCAACACTTGGGACAGGGGGAGTCCGGGGCCAACGTCCTGACTTTC
CTSSQHLGQGESGANVLTF
>-|-|TRBJ2-7|TRBV27
TGTGCCAGCAGTTTATATTTCGGTAGCGGATACGATTACGAGCAGTACTTC
CASSLYFGSGYDYEQYF
>TRBD1|-|TRBJ1-4|TRBV10-2
TGCGCCAGCAGTAACAGGGGGCGAAATGAAAAACTGTTTTTT
CASSNRGRNEKLFF
>TRBD1|-|TRBJ2-1|TRBV5-6
TGTGCCAGCAGCTACCCGGGACAGAATTCAGGTGAGCAGTTCTTC
CASSYPGQNSGEQFF
>TRBD2|-|TRBJ2-1|TRBV9
TGTGCCAGCAGCGTCCAGGCCGGGACTAGTATAAACAATGAGCAGTTCTTC
CASSVQAGTSINNEQFF
>-|-|TRBJ1-6|TRBV5-6
TGTGCCAGCAGCCTCGACAGAGGGGGTAGACCCCTCCACTTT
CASSLDRGGRPLHF
>TRBD2|-|TRBJ2-5|TRBV19
TGTGCCACCGGACTAGCGGGAGGGAACGAGTACTTC
CATGLAGGNEYF
>TRBD1|-|TRBJ1-5|TRBV6-6
TGTGCCAGCATTGAGTATGACAGGGGGCGAAATCAGCCCCAGCATTTT
CASIEYDRGRNQPQHF
>TRBD1|-|TRBJ1-2|TRBV2
TGTGCCAGCAGTGTGGAGTCAGGGGGGAACTATGGCTACACCTTC
CASSVESGGNYGYTF
>-|-|TRBJ1-1|TRBV23-1
TGCGCCAGCAGGGACCCAGGAGGGCCTGAAGCTTTCTTT
CASRDPGGPEAFF
>TRBD1|many|TRBJ2-7|TRBV25-1
TGTGCCAGCAGCGGCAAACCTGGACAGGTGAACTCCTACGAGCAGTACTTC
CASSGKPGQVNSYEQYF